This record concerns one TCR beta chain sequence. Its specificity is not known. Use of 60 Vbeta and 13 Jbeta primers characterized the PCR. Repertoires were generated with immunoSEQ multiplex PCR, while TCRdb's copy carries only in-frame clones and drops some. The sample holds about 220,000 clones, roughly 87% seen once. The data are from a study of cytomegalovirus exposure and HLA in healthy donors. General study results and limits: Most observed TCR sequences were rare, whereas some public TCRs were detected in many donors.

The CDR3 is 16 residues long. Trimming cost V 1 base and J 1 base; bases outside gene matches: 6. CDR1 is SGHVS and CDR2 is FQNEAQ in the germline V gene. The J gene is TRBJ2-7, the V gene TRBV7-8, with TRBD2 identical over 8 bases. The clonotype comes from a middle-aged woman in good health and CMV-seropositive. Sequenced input: PBMCs. In nucleotides, the CDR3 is TGTGCCAGCAGCTTAGTAGCGGGACGAATTTCCTACGAGCAGTACTTC. This translates into CASSLVAGRISYEQYF.